This passage covers 19 T cell receptor beta chains from one sample sequenced in a study of read filtering for tumor transcriptome and immune sequencing. From approximately 430 ng of RNA, a library with molecular barcoded alpha/delta and beta/gamma adaptors was made. Via MiXCR, TCRdb re-called the reads, giving one row per CDR3 protein. The table includes over 80,000 distinct CDR3 sequences, about 12% detected once. Specimen: a population of CD138-negative cells sorted from bone marrow. The receptors come from a donor aged 40 or older with multiple myeloma.

This clonotype was seen at least ten times. V gene TRBV7-3 combines with J gene TRBJ2-3, with D perhaps TRBD2 (6 bases). Germline V gives CDR1 SGHTA, CDR2 FQGTGA. V shed 1 base and J shed 0 bases, with 14 bases lying between them. This CDR3 is built from 17 residues. The CDR3 region is CASSLIGQGLSTDTQYF. CDR3 DNA: TGTGCCAGCAGCTTAATCGGGCAGGGACTCAGCACAGATACGCAGTATTTT. The variable domain in full, with the rest retrieved from reference TRBV7-3 and TRBJ2-3, is GAGVSQTPSNKVTEKGKYVELRCDPISGHTALYWYRQSLGQGPEFLIYFQGTGAADDSGLPNDRFFAVRPEGSVSTLKIQRTERGDSAVYLCASSLIGQGLSTDTQYFGPGTRLTVL.

This clonotype was observed at least ten times. The V and J genes are TRBV28 and TRBJ1-1; a weak D match, TRBD1 (6 bases). Germline V gene lookup returns CDR1 MDHEN and CDR2 SYDVKM. The CDR3 sequence is 12 residues long. V dropped 4 bases and J dropped 8 bases, with 11 bases sitting between them. CDR3 amino acids: CASSWGAWEAFF. CDR3 sequence (DNA): TGTGCCAGCAGTTGGGGGGCGTGGGAAGCTTTCTTT.

This clonotype was counted at least ten times. The chain couples TRBV20-1 to TRBJ2-1; the match to TRBD2 covers 10 bases. The J segment lost 8 bases and the V segment lost 4 bases, leaving 5 bases of the junction unmatched. CDR1 and CDR2 (germline): DFQATT, SNEGSKA (reference sequence). This CDR3 is 13 amino acids long. The CDR3 coding sequence is TGCAGTGCTACTAGCGGGAGTAAGGATGAGCAGTTCTTC. This encodes CSATSGSKDEQFF.

This clonotype was picked up many times. CDR3: CASSLAGYQPQHF. CDR3 DNA sequence: TGTGCCAGCAGTCTCGCGGGCTATCAGCCCCAGCATTTT. The J gene is TRBJ1-5, the V gene TRBV28; D unclear. V was pared by 5 bases and J by 5 bases, with 10 bases between. Per the germline V gene, CDR1 is MDHEN and CDR2 is SYDVKM. The CDR3 is 13 residues long.

This clonotype has at least ten counts. The genes are TRBV5-1 and TRBJ1-1; D is perhaps TRBD1 (5 bases). From germline, CDR1 is SGHRS and CDR2 YFSETQ. The CDR3 consists of 15 residues. Trimming left V 0 bases short and J 1 base short, with 10 bases between. The CDR3 loop reads CASSLDGTGNTEAFF. The CDR3 DNA reads TGCGCCAGCAGCTTGGATGGTACAGGGAACACTGAAGCTTTCTTT.

This chain connects TRBV3-1 to TRBJ2-7, with 10 bases aligning to TRBD2. V trimming: 2 bases; J trimming: 3 bases; junction bases outside the gene matches: 4. The CDR3 is 15 amino acids. Germline loops: CDR1 LGHDT, CDR2 YNNKEL (reference sequence). The CDR3 bases are TGTGCCAGCAGCCAAACAGCGGGAGGGCTCTACGAGCAGTACTTC. This encodes CASSQTAGGLYEQYF.

Of note for this clonotype: This clone may be a read error of a much larger clone one base away. The CDR3 does not close with the conserved phenylalanine or tryptophan, likely indicating a read error. The chain has TRBV10-2 and TRBJ2-3; D is uncertain. Germline V gene lookup returns CDR1 WSHSY and CDR2 SAAADI. The CDR3 runs to 12 residues. Trimming stripped 6 bases from V and 2 bases from J, with 6 bases between. The CDR3 nucleotides are TGCGCCAGCAGGGATGTCACAGATACGCAGTATCTT. It specifies CASRDVTDTQYL.

At least ten counts were recorded for this clonotype. The chain joins TRBV25-1 to TRBJ2-1, with D maybe TRBD2 (8 bases). In germline, CDR1 is MGHDK, CDR2 SYGVNS. The V end was cut by 3 bases, the J end by 8 bases, with 20 bases between. CDR3 length equals 16 residues. Here the CDR3 reads CASSDITGAAGDEQFF. CDR3 DNA: TGTGCCAGCAGTGATATAACAGGGGCAGCGGGAGATGAGCAGTTCTTC.

This clonotype was counted ten times or more. The V call is TRBV5-1, the J call TRBJ2-5; 8 bases fit TRBD1. Per germline, CDR1 SGHRS and CDR2 YFSETQ. Trimming at V came to 4 bases and at J to 5 bases, leaving 7 bases not matched to a gene. The CDR3 contains 14 residues. The CDR3 region is CASSPRGDRETQYF. CDR3 in DNA: TGCGCCAGCAGCCCGCGAGGGGACAGGGAGACCCAGTACTTC.

This clonotype was seen many times. The V and J genes are TRBV28 and TRBJ1-5; D gene uncertain. Looked up from germline, CDR1 is MDHEN and CDR2 is SYDVKM. CDR3 size: 15 residues. V was shortened by 7 bases and J by 1 base, with 14 bases between the two germline ends. The chain's CDR3 is CASNVQTGSNQPQHF. The CDR3 DNA is TGTGCCAGCAATGTTCAGACCGGGAGCAATCAGCCCCAGCATTTT.

This clonotype came up many times. The CDR3 nucleotides are TGTGCCAGCAGCCCGAGAGCGGGACAGGGGTCCAACGAGCAGTACTTC. Protein sequence: CASSPRAGQGSNEQYF. This chain links TRBV7-9 with TRBJ2-7; 10 bases align to TRBD1. The CDR3 loop spans 16 amino acids. Germline values: CDR1 SEHNR, CDR2 FQNEAQ (reference sequence). J gave up 5 bases and V 5 bases, and 12 bases lay outside the gene matches. Based on the CDR3 plus reference TRBV7-9 and TRBJ2-7, the full variable domain is DTGVSQNPRHKITKRGQNVTFRCDPISEHNRLYWYRQTLGQGPEFLTYFQNEAQLEKSRLLSDRFSAERPKGSFSTLEIQRTEQGDSAMYLCASSPRAGQGSNEQYFGPGTRLTVT.

The CDR3 reads CSVGGKGGAHTEAFF. In DNA form, the CDR3 reads TGCAGCGTTGGTGGAAAGGGTGGTGCTCACACTGAAGCTTTCTTT. The chain combines TRBV29-1 with TRBJ1-1; no definite D call. The CDR3 spans 15 residues. Trimming pared 4 bases from V and 3 bases from J, leaving 18 bases between. Germline lookup yields CDR1 SQVTM and CDR2 ANQGSEA.

This clonotype was found many times. The chain recombines TRBV2 with TRBJ2-5, with 8 nucleotides matching TRBD1. The CDR3 is 14 amino acids. Trimming at V came to 4 bases and at J to 5 bases, leaving 6 bases not matched to a gene. CDR1 is SNHLY, CDR2 FYNNEI, per germline. The CDR3 spells CASSGTGRGETQYF. CDR3 DNA sequence: TGTGCCAGCAGTGGGACAGGGCGAGGGGAGACCCAGTACTTC. Full variable domain (remainder filled in from reference TRBV2 and TRBJ2-5): EPEVTQTPSHQVTQMGQEVILRCVPISNHLYFYWYRQILGQKVEFLVSFYNNEISEKSEIFDDQFSVERPDGSNFTLKIRSTKLEDSAMYFCASSGTGRGETQYFGPGTRLLVL.

In this sample, this clonotype turned up many times. The chain recombines TRBV9 with TRBJ2-2, with D possibly TRBD1 on 6 matching bases. This CDR3 contains 12 residues. Germline lookup yields CDR1 SGDLS and CDR2 YYNGEE. V gave up 6 bases and J gave up 6 bases, with 9 bases separating them. The CDR3 nucleotides are TGTGCCAGCAATGGGGGCCCCGGGGAGCTGTTTTTT. It translates to CASNGGPGELFF.

This clonotype was recorded many times. CDR3 residues: CASSQDPGIQETQYF. The CDR3 DNA reads as TGTGCCAGCAGCCAAGATCCCGGGATCCAAGAGACCCAGTACTTC. V is TRBV3-1 and J is TRBJ2-5, with D possibly TRBD2 on 5 matching bases. The germline V gene has CDR1 LGHDT and CDR2 YNNKEL (reference sequence). V was clipped by 0 bases and J by 1 base, with 9 bases between them. The CDR3 totals 15 residues.

This clonotype appeared many times. The CDR3 sequence is CASSLGVQGAAEKLFF. The CDR3 bases are TGCGCCAGCAGCTTGGGGGTCCAGGGGGCGGCTGAAAAACTGTTTTTT. V usage is TRBV5-1 and J usage is TRBJ1-4; 8 positions match TRBD1. The CDR3 is 16 residues long. Losses at the gene ends were 0 bases for V and 7 bases for J; bases not matched to a gene: 8. CDR1 SGHRS and CDR2 YFSETQ come from the germline V gene.

The table lists this clonotype with many counts. The CDR3 loop reads CAWSRDLNTGELFF. CDR3 DNA sequence: TGTGCCTGGAGTCGGGATTTAAACACCGGGGAGCTGTTTTTT. The V and J genes are TRBV30 and TRBJ2-2; D perhaps matches TRBD2 (5 bases). With 2 bases removed from V and 2 bases from J, the gap between germline ends came to 9 bases. CDR1 GTSNPN and CDR2 SVGIG come from the germline V gene (reference sequence). The CDR3 covers 14 residues.

The table lists this clonotype with many counts. This chain joins TRBV4-1 and TRBJ2-2; possible D gene TRBD2, 6 bases. This CDR3 has 14 residues. Trimming took off 0 bases at V and 4 bases at J, with 6 bases between the two ends. Germline V CDR1 and CDR2: MGHRA, YSYEKL. This CDR3 reads CASSQEGGTGELFF. In nucleotides, the CDR3 is TGCGCCAGCAGCCAAGAGGGGGGCACCGGGGAGCTGTTTTTT.

This clonotype was recorded at least ten times. The rearrangement joins TRBV29-1 to TRBJ2-5; 8 bases are shared with TRBD1. Per the germline V gene, CDR1 is SQVTM and CDR2 is ANQGSEA. This CDR3 spans 17 amino acids. V gave up 1 base and J gave up 1 base; unmatched junction bases: 11. The CDR3 is CSVEGGPRGPTQETQYF. The CDR3 DNA sequence: TGCAGCGTTGAAGGGGGTCCCAGGGGGCCGACCCAAGAGACCCAGTACTTC. Using reference TRBV29-1 and TRBJ2-5 for the parts outside the CDR3, the full variable domain is SAVISQKPSRDICQRGTSLTIQCQVDSQVTMMFWYRQQPGQSLTLIATANQGSEATYESGFVIDKFPISRPNLTFSTLTVSNMSPEDSSIYLCSVEGGPRGPTQETQYFGPGTRLLVL.